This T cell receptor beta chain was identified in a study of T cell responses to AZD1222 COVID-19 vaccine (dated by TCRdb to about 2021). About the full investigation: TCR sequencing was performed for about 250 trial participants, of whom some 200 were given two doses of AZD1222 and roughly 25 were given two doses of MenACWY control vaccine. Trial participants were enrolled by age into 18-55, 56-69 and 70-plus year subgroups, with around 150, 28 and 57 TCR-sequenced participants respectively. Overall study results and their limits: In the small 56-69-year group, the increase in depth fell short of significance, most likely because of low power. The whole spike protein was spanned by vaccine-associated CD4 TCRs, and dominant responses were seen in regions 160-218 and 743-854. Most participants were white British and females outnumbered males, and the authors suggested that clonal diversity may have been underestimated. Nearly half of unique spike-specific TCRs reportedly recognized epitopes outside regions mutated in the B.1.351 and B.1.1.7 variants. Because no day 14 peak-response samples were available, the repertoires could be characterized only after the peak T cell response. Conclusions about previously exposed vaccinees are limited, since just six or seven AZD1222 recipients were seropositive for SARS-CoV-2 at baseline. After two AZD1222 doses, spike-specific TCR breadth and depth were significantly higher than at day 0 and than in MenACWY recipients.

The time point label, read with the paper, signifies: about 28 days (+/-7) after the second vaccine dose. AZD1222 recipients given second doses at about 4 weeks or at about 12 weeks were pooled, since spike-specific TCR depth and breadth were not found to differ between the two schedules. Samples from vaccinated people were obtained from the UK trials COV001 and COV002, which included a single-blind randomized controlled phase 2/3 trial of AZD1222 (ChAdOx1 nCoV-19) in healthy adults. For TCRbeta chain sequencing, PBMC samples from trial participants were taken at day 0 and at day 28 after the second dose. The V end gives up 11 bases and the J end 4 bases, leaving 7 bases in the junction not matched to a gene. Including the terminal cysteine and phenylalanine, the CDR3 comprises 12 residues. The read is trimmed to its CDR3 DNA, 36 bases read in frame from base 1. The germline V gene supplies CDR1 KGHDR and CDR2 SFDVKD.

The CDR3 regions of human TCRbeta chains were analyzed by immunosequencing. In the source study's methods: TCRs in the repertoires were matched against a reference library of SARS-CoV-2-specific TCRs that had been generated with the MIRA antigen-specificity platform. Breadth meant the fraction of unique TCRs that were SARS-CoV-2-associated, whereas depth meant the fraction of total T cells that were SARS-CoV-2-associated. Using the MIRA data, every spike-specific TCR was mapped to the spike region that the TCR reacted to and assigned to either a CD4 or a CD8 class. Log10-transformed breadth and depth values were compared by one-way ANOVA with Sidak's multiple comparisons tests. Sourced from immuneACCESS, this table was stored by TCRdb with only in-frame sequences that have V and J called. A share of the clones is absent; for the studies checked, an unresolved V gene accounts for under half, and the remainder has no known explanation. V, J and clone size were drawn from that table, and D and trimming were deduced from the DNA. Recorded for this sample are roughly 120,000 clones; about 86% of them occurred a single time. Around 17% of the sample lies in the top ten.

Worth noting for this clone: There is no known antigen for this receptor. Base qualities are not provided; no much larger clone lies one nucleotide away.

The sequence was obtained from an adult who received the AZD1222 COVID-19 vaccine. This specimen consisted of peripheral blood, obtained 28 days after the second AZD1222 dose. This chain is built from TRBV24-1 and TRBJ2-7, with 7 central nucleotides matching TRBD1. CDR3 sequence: CAIQGSTYEQYF. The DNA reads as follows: TGTGCCATACAGGGGAGTACGTACGAGCAGTACTTC.